These 4 T cell receptor beta chains were sequenced from one sample in a study of T cell repertoires in cytomegalovirus infection. These receptors are not linked to any known antigen. MiXCR, run by TCRdb on the reads, gives a single entry per CDR3 protein. The sample has just under 500,000 distinct CDR3 sequences, roughly a third seen once; the top ten hold 15% to 20%. The source was cultured PBMCs, collected from culture after CMV antigen stimulation. Receptors were obtained from a human donor in good health (CMV status not recorded). Some clones in this sample may be carry-over from other donors' samples.

The gene calls are TRBV12-3 or TRBV12-4 and TRBJ1-5; D may be TRBD1 (5 bases). Trimming left V 1 base short and J 2 bases short, with 9 bases between. This CDR3 contains 15 residues. The CDR3 DNA follows: TGTGCCAGCAGTTTAGAGGGGTATGGCAATCAGCCCCAGCATTTT. Protein: CASSLEGYGNQPQHF.

The CDR3 protein is CATSGTEVNEQFF. CDR3 sequence (DNA): TGTGCCACCTCCGGGACGGAGGTCAATGAGCAGTTCTTC. The chain uses TRBV6-1 and TRBJ2-1; D may be TRBD1 or TRBD2 (5 bases each). Germline V gene lookup returns CDR1 MNHNS and CDR2 SASEGT. The CDR3 covers 13 residues. The V end lost 10 bases, the J end lost 6 bases, and 16 bases lay between the germline ends.

The chain carries TRBV3-1 and TRBJ2-2; no reliable D call. V was shortened by 4 bases and J by 5 bases, with 5 bases between the two germline ends. The CDR3 length is 12 residues. The germline gives CDR1 LGHDT, CDR2 YNNKEL (reference sequence). DNA for the CDR3: TGTGCCAGCAGCCGTAGGACCGGGGAGCTGTTTTTT. It specifies CASSRRTGELFF. Drawing the rest from reference TRBV3-1 and TRBJ2-2, the complete variable domain is DTAVSQTPKYLVTQMGNDKSIKCEQNLGHDTMYWYKQDSKKFLKIMFSYNNKELIINETVPNRFSPKSPDKAHLNLHINSLELGDSAVYFCASSRRTGELFFGEGSRLTVL.

This chain connects TRBV27 to TRBJ2-7; the D is unclear. This CDR3 contains 9 residues. V shed 4 bases and J shed 7 bases, with 2 bases lying between them. Germline V lookup: CDR1 MNHEY, CDR2 SMNVEV (reference sequence). The CDR3 is CASSWEQYF. DNA for the CDR3: TGTGCCAGCAGTTGGGAGCAGTACTTC.